The sequence of this T cell receptor beta chain was determined in a study of Ad26.COV2.S vaccination and SARS-CoV-2 variants. Data came from immunoSEQ multiplex PCR; TCRdb stores just in-frame clones and leaves some out. The sample includes about 440,000 clones, 80% to 95% of them seen just once. This clone was counted once. The CDR3 sequence is 14 residues long. Germline V gene data show CDR1 as MNHNS and CDR2 as SASEGT. The ends were cut back, 3 bases at V and 3 bases at J, with 11 bases in the middle. Treatment reported: 15 to 20 received Ad26.COV2.S at low or high dose, single or two shots; about 5 received placebo; per-sample allocation not given. Sampling took place 63 days after the first vaccine or placebo injection.

This sample comprised peripheral blood, obtained in a trial of Ad26.COV2.S vaccine versus placebo. This sequence originates from a person between 18 and 59 years old who received the Ad26.COV2.S COVID-19 vaccine or a placebo. The chain employs TRBV6-1 and TRBJ1-1; D gene unclear. In nucleotides, the CDR3 is TGTGCCAGCAGTGACAACACTTGGGACACTGAAGCTTTCTTT. Protein sequence: CASSDNTWDTEAFF.